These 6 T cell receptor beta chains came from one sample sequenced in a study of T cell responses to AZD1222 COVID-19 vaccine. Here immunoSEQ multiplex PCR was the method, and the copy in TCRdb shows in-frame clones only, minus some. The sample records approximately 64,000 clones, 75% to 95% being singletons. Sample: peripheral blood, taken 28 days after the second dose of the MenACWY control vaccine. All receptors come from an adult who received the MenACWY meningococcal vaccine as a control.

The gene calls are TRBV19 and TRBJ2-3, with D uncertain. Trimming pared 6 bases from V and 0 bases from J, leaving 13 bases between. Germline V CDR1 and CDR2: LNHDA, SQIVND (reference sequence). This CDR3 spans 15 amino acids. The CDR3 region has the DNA TGTGCCAGTAGACCCGTCGTAACCAGCACAGATACGCAGTATTTT. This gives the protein CASRPVVTSTDTQYF.

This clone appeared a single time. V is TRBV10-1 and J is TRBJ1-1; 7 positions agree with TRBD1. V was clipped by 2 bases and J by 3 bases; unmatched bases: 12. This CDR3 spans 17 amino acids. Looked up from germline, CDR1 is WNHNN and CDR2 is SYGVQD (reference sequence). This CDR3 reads CASSEGRQGGFYTEAFF. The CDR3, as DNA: TGCGCCAGCAGTGAGGGGAGGCAGGGGGGGTTCTACACTGAAGCTTTCTTT.

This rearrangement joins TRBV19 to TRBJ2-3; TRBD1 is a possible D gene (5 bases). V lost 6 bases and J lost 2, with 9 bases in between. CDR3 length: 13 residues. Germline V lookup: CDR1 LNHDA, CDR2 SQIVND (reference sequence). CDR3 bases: TGTGCCAGTAGCGACAGACCCACAGATACGCAGTATTTT. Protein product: CASSDRPTDTQYF.

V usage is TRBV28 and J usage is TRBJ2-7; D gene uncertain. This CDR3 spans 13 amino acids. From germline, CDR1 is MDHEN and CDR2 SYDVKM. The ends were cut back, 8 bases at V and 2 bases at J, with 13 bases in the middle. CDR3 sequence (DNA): TGTGCCAGCGCACGGGCGGAACCCTACGAGCAGTACTTC. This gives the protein CASARAEPYEQYF.

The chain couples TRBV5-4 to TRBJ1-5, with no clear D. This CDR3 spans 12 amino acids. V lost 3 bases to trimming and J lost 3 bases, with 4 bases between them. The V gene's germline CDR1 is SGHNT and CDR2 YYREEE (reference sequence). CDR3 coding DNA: TGTGCCAGCAGCTCGCCCAATCAGCCCCAGCATTTT. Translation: CASSSPNQPQHF.

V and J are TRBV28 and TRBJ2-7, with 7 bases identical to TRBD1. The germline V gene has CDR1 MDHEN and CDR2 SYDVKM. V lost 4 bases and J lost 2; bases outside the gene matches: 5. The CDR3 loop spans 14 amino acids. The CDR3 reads CASSSDGTAYEQYF. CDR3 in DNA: TGTGCCAGCAGTTCCGACGGGACAGCCTACGAGCAGTACTTC.